This entry lists 23 T cell receptor beta chains sequenced from one sample in a study of cytomegalovirus exposure and HLA in healthy donors. A multiplex PCR was run with 60 Vbeta primers and 13 Jbeta primers. The assay was immunoSEQ multiplex PCR, and TCRdb's table has in-frame clones only and misses some. The sample includes 150,000 to 200,000 clones, roughly 80% of them seen just once. Sample: PBMCs. These TCRs come from a man aged 25-45 years in good health and CMV-seronegative.

This chain uses TRBV19 with TRBJ1-1; unclear D gene. CDR1 and CDR2 (germline): LNHDA, SQIVND (reference sequence). Trimming took 4 bases from V and 0 from J, leaving 12 bases between them. This CDR3 is 15 amino acids long. The CDR3 bases are TGTGCCAGTAGTACCTTTGGGCAGATGAACACTGAAGCTTTCTTT. Translation: CASSTFGQMNTEAFF.

This clone was counted only a few times. The J gene is TRBJ2-1, the V gene TRBV27, with 7 positions matching TRBD1. The CDR3 sequence is 14 residues long. Germline V gene lookup returns CDR1 MNHEY and CDR2 SMNVEV (reference sequence). J lost 3 bases, V lost 6 bases, and 5 bases had no gene match. CDR3 amino acids: CASRPQGYYNEQFF. The DNA for the CDR3 is TGTGCCAGCAGACCACAGGGGTACTACAATGAGCAGTTCTTC.

This sequence joins TRBV30 and TRBJ2-7; 7 nucleotides line up with TRBD1. Germline trimming cut 4 bases from V and 9 bases from J; bases unmatched to any gene: 9. This CDR3 has 12 residues. The germline gives CDR1 GTSNPN, CDR2 SVGIG (reference sequence). The CDR3 DNA reads as TGTGCCTGGAACATACGGGACAGTGGGCAGTACTTC. It specifies CAWNIRDSGQYF.

The chain is built from TRBV7-9 and TRBJ2-5, with D hard to call. The J call could be wrong; TRBJ2-7 is a better fit for the DNA end. Germline loops: CDR1 SEHNR, CDR2 FQNEAQ (reference sequence). This CDR3 region has 12 residues. The CDR3 DNA is TGTGCCAGCAGCTTACAAATCTACGAGCAGTACTTC. It codes for CASSLQIYEQYF.

The chain is built from TRBV4-1 and TRBJ1-1; D might be TRBD1 (6 bases). The CDR3 runs 18 residues. Trimming removed 1 base at V and 1 base at J, with 19 bases between. CDR1 and CDR2 (germline): MGHRA, YSYEKL. CDR3 DNA: TGCGCCAGCAGCCAAGTCCTTTCCAGGGGCAGGGAGAACACTGAAGCTTTCTTT. This encodes CASSQVLSRGRENTEAFF.

About this clone itself: This sample also contains other DNA sequences that code for the same CDR3. The genes are TRBV7-9 and TRBJ2-7; D is unresolved. From germline, CDR1 is SEHNR and CDR2 FQNEAQ (reference sequence). The V end lost 4 bases, the J end lost 4 bases, and 5 bases lay between the germline ends. This CDR3 region has 11 residues. Here the CDR3 reads CASSSLYEQYF. CDR3 coding DNA: TGTGCCAGCAGCTCATTGTACGAGCAGTACTTC.

This clone was observed a few times. This chain links TRBV2 with TRBJ1-5, with a tentative D call TRBD1 (5 bases). Trimming removed 4 bases at V and 1 base at J, with 11 bases between. This CDR3 has 15 amino acids. The germline CDR1 and CDR2 sequences are SNHLY and FYNNEI. CDR3 nucleotide sequence: TGTGCCAGCAGTGTTGGGGCCGCAAGCAATCAGCCCCAGCATTTT. Its protein is CASSVGAASNQPQHF. The full variable domain, with the rest looked up from reference TRBV2 and TRBJ1-5, is EPEVTQTPSHQVTQMGQEVILRCVPISNHLYFYWYRQILGQKVEFLVSFYNNEISEKSEIFDDQFSVERPDGSNFTLKIRSTKLEDSAMYFCASSVGAASNQPQHFGDGTRLSIL.

The chain has TRBV28 and TRBJ2-7; 8 bases are a match to TRBD2. V dropped 3 bases and J dropped 3; count of bases not matched to a gene: 10. The CDR3 is made up of 16 amino acids. Germline V lookup: CDR1 MDHEN, CDR2 SYDVKM. The CDR3 loop reads CASSLFSLAGIYEQYF. CDR3 sequence (DNA): TGTGCCAGCAGTTTGTTTAGTCTAGCGGGCATCTACGAGCAGTACTTC.

J is TRBJ1-5 and V is TRBV12-2. TRBV12-2 is termed a pseudogene. There are 11 residues in the CDR3. CDR3 loop: CASRVSQPQHF. CDR3 sequence (DNA): TGTGCAAGTCGCGTTAGTCAGCCCCAGCATTTT.

The chain is built from TRBV4-1 and TRBJ2-7, with TRBD2 identical over 13 bases. V lost 6 bases and J lost 0; bases outside the gene matches: 2. Germline V CDR1 and CDR2: MGHRA, YSYEKL. The CDR3 covers 15 residues. CDR3 loop: CASRLAGGTSYEQYF. CDR3 DNA: TGCGCCAGCAGACTAGCGGGAGGGACCTCCTACGAGCAGTACTTC.

The table lists this clone with a few counts. The genes are TRBV7-8 and TRBJ2-7; tentative D call: TRBD2 (6 bases). V was trimmed by 0 bases and J by 3 bases, leaving 6 bases between them. CDR3 length: 13 residues. Germline V gene data show CDR1 as SGHVS and CDR2 as FQNEAQ. CDR3 bases: TGTGCCAGCAGCTTAGCGGGGGGCTACGAGCAGTACTTC. It specifies CASSLAGGYEQYF. The full variable domain, its missing parts supplied by reference TRBV7-8 and TRBJ2-7, is GAGVSQSPRYKVAKRGQDVALRCDPISGHVSLFWYQQALGQGPEFLTYFQNEAQLDKSGLPSDRFFAERPEGSVSTLKIQRTQQEDSAVYLCASSLAGGYEQYFGPGTRLTVT.

V usage is TRBV11-3 and J usage is TRBJ2-2; TRBD1 agrees at 9 bases. CDR3 length: 16 amino acids. Germline V lookup: CDR1 SGHNT, CDR2 YENEEA. V trimming: 5 bases; J trimming: 6 bases; junction bases outside the gene matches: 10. The CDR3 sequence: CASSTRRGQGSGELFF. The CDR3 coding sequence is TGTGCCAGCAGCACGCGAAGGGGACAGGGTTCCGGGGAGCTGTTTTTT.

The CDR3 coding sequence is TGTGCCAGCAGTTTCGGAGCGGGTTTCTACGAGCAGTACTTC. Translated, it gives CASSFGAGFYEQYF. The rearrangement uses TRBV28 and TRBJ2-7; maybe TRBD2 (6 bases). V was clipped by 3 bases and J by 3 bases, with 12 bases between them. There are 14 residues in the CDR3. CDR1 MDHEN and CDR2 SYDVKM come from the germline V gene.

The chain combines TRBV28 with TRBJ2-3, with D maybe TRBD1 (5 bases). V gave up 6 bases and J gave up 2 bases, with 18 bases separating them. Germline V gene sequence: CDR1 MDHEN, CDR2 SYDVKM. This CDR3 has 16 residues. The CDR3 spells CASSPMDTFLTDTQYF. The CDR3 DNA reads as TGTGCCAGCAGCCCGATGGACACGTTCCTCACAGATACGCAGTATTTT.

The chain joins TRBV13 to TRBJ1-1; TRBD1 is a possible D gene (5 bases). The CDR3 length is 15 residues. Trimming pared 0 bases from V and 2 bases from J, leaving 10 bases between. From germline, CDR1 is PRHDT and CDR2 FYEKMQ (reference sequence). As DNA, the CDR3 is TGTGCCAGCAGCTTAGGTGCGGGGCTTAACACTGAAGCTTTCTTT. It is translated as CASSLGAGLNTEAFF.

The V gene is TRBV5-6, the J gene TRBJ2-1, with 10 bases matching TRBD2. This CDR3 is built from 16 residues. In germline, CDR1 is SGHDT, CDR2 YYEEEE. The ends lost 2 bases at V and 8 bases at J; junction bases unmatched: 10. Here the CDR3 DNA reads TGTGCCAGCAGCTTACTCTGGCTAGCGGGAGTAGATGAGCAGTTCTTC. This gives the protein CASSLLWLAGVDEQFF. Filled out from reference TRBV5-6 and TRBJ2-1, the complete variable domain reads DAGVTQSPTHLIKTRGQQVTLRCSPKSGHDTVSWYQQALGQGPQFIFQYYEEEERQRGNFPDRFSGHQFPNYSSELNVNALLLGDSALYLCASSLLWLAGVDEQFFGPGTRLTVL.

This chain uses TRBV28 with TRBJ2-7, with D possibly being TRBD1 (6 bases). The V end lost 5 bases, the J end lost 2 bases, and 16 bases lay between the germline ends. CDR1 MDHEN and CDR2 SYDVKM come from the germline V gene. The CDR3 contains 15 residues. The CDR3 loop reads CASSPQGYGPYEQYF. The DNA for the CDR3 is TGTGCCAGCAGTCCTCAGGGGTATGGTCCCTACGAGCAGTACTTC.

This clone was observed once. V is TRBV7-2 and J is TRBJ1-6; 7 bases are shared with TRBD1. The CDR3 length is 14 residues. Germline lookup yields CDR1 SGHTA and CDR2 FQGNSA. Germline trimming cut 2 bases from V and 8 bases from J; bases unmatched to any gene: 3. Written as DNA, the CDR3 is TGTGCCAGCAGCTTACAGGGGGTTGATTCACCCCTCCACTTT. Amino acids: CASSLQGVDSPLHF.

This chain links TRBV30 with TRBJ2-7; the D gene is possibly TRBD2 (5 bases). V lost 0 bases and J lost 0, with 9 bases in between. Germline V gives CDR1 GTSNPN, CDR2 SVGIG (reference sequence). The CDR3 has 14 residues. CDR3 protein: CAWSVSAGSYEQYF. The CDR3 DNA reads as TGTGCCTGGAGTGTTTCGGCGGGCTCCTACGAGCAGTACTTC.

The chain links TRBV5-1 to TRBJ1-1; D may be TRBD1 (6 bases). Germline V gene lookup returns CDR1 SGHRS and CDR2 YFSETQ. V was pared by 0 bases and J by 0 bases, with 15 bases between. The CDR3 totals 17 residues. CDR3 in DNA: TGCGCCAGCAGCTTGGCCTACAGGGCCCTCATGAACACTGAAGCTTTCTTT. Its translation: CASSLAYRALMNTEAFF.

The chain uses TRBV2 and TRBJ1-6, with 7 bases matching TRBD1. With 6 bases clipped from V and 10 bases from J, the junction kept 6 bases outside the gene matches. CDR1 is SNHLY and CDR2 is FYNNEI in the germline V gene. CDR3 length equals 13 residues. CDR3 loop: CASREEGASPLHF. The CDR3 DNA reads TGTGCCAGCAGGGAGGAGGGGGCCTCACCCCTCCACTTT. The variable domain in full, completed from reference TRBV2 and TRBJ1-6, reads EPEVTQTPSHQVTQMGQEVILRCVPISNHLYFYWYRQILGQKVEFLVSFYNNEISEKSEIFDDQFSVERPDGSNFTLKIRSTKLEDSAMYFCASREEGASPLHFGNGTRLTVT.

The J gene is TRBJ1-2, the V gene TRBV6-1; 9 bases are a match to TRBD1. V was pared by 6 bases and J by 7 bases, with 9 bases of the junction left unmatched. Germline lookup yields CDR1 MNHNS and CDR2 SASEGT. This CDR3 spans 14 amino acids. The DNA for the CDR3 is TGTGCCAGCAGCCAGGCACAGGGGGCAGGTGGCTACACCTTC. Protein sequence: CASSQAQGAGGYTF.

The V call is TRBV9, the J call TRBJ2-7, with TRBD1 identical over 10 bases. With 4 bases clipped from V and 4 bases from J, the junction kept 2 bases outside the gene matches. The germline CDR1 and CDR2 sequences are SGDLS and YYNGEE. The CDR3 length is 13 residues. Here the CDR3 reads CASSPGQGYEQYF. CDR3 sequence (DNA): TGTGCCAGCAGCCCGGGACAGGGGTACGAGCAGTACTTC.